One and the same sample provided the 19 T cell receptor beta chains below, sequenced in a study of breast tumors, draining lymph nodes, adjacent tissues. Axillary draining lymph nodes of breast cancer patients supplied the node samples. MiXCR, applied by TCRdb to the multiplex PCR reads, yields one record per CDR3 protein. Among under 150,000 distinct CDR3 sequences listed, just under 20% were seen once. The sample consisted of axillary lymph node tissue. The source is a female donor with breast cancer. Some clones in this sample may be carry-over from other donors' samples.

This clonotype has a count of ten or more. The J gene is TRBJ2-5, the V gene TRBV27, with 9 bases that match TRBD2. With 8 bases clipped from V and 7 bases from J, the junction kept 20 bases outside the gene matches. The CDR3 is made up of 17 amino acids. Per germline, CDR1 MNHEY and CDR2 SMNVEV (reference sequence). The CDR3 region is CASARQGLAGEWGTQYF. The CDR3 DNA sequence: TGTGCCAGCGCACGGCAGGGGTTAGCGGGAGAATGGGGGACCCAGTACTTC.

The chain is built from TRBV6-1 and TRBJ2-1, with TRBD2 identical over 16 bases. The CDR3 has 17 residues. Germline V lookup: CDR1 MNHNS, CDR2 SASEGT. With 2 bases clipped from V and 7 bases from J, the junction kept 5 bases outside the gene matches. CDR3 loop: CASSEQLGLAGGNEQFF. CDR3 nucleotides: TGTGCCAGCAGTGAACAATTGGGACTAGCGGGAGGGAATGAGCAGTTCTTC.

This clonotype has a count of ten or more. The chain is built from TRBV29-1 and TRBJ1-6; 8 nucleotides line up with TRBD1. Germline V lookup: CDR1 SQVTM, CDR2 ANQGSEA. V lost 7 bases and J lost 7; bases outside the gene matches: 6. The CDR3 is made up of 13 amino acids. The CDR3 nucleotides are TGCAGCGGTCAGACAGGGGAGAATTCACCCCTCCACTTT. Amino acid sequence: CSGQTGENSPLHF.

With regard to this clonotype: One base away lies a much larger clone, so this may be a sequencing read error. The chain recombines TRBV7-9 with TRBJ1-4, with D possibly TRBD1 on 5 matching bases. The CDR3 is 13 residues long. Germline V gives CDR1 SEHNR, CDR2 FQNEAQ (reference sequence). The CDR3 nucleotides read TGTTCCAGCAGCTTACAGGTGGATGAAAAACTGTTTTTT. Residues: CSSSLQVDEKLFF.

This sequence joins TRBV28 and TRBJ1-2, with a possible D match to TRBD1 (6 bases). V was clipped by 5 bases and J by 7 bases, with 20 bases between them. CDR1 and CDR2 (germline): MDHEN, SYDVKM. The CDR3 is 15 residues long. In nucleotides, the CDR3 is TGTGCCAGCAGTCCGTGGGACACCAGAGTGGGTGGCTACACCTTC. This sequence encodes CASSPWDTRVGGYTF.

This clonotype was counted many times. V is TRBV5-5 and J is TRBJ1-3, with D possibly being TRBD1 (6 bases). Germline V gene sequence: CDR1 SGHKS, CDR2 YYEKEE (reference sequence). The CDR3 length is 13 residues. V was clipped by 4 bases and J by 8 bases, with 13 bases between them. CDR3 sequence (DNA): TGTGCCAGCAGCATATGGACAGCGGACACCATATATTTT. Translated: CASSIWTADTIYF.

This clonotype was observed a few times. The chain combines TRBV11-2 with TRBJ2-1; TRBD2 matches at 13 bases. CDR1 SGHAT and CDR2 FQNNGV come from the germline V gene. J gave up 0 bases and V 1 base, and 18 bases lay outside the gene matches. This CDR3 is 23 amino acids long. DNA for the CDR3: TGTGCCAGCAGCTTAGGGCCCAGACTAGCGGGAGGCCTTACGGAGAGCTCCTACAATGAGCAGTTCTTC. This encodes CASSLGPRLAGGLTESSYNEQFF.

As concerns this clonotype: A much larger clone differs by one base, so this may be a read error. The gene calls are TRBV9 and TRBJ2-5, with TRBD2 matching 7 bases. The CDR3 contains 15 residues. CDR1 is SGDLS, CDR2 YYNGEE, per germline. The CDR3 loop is CASSPTGGSQETRYF. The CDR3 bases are TGTGCCAGCAGTCCTACCGGGGGGTCCCAAGAGACCCGGTACTTC. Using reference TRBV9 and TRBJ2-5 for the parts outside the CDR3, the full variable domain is DSGVTQTPKHLITATGQRVTLRCSPRSGDLSVYWYQQSLDQGLQFLIQYYNGEERAKGNILERFSAQQFPDLHSELNLSSLELGDSALYFCASSPTGGSQETRYFGPGTRLLVL.

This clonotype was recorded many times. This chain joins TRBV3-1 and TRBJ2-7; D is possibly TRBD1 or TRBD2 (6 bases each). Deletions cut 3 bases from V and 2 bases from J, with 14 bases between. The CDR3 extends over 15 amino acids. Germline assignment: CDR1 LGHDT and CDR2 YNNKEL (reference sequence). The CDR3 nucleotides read TGTGCCAGCAGCCATAATTCAAGGGGGGCCTACGAGCAGTACTTC. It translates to CASSHNSRGAYEQYF.

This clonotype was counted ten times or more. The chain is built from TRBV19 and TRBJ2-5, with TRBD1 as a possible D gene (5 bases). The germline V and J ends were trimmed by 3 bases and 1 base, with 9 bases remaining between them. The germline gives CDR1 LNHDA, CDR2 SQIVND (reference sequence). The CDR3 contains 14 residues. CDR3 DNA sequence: TGTGCCAGTAGTATTGTCCAGGGCCAAGAGACCCAGTACTTC. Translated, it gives CASSIVQGQETQYF.

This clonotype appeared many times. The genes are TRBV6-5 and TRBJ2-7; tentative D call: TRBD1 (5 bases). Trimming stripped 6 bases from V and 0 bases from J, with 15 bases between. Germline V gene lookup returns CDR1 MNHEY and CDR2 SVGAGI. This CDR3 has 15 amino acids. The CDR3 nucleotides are TGTGCCAGCAGGATGACAGCGCTCGACTCCTACGAGCAGTACTTC. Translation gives CASRMTALDSYEQYF.

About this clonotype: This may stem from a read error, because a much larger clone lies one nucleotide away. The CDR3 loop is CASSLSSSYNPPLHF. The CDR3 DNA follows: TGCGCCAGCAGCTTGAGTAGCTCCTATAATCCACCCCTCCACTTT. This rearrangement joins TRBV5-1 to TRBJ1-6, with D unclear. The germline V gene has CDR1 SGHRS and CDR2 YFSETQ. CDR3 size: 15 residues.

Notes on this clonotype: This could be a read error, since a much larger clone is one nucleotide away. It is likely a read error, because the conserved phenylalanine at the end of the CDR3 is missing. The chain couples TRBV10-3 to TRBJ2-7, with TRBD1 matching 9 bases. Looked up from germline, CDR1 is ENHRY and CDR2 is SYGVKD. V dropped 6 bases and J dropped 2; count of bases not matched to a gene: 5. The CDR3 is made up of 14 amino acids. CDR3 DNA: TGTGCCATCAGCACAACAGGGGGCACCTACGAGCAGTACCTC. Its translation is CAISTTGGTYEQYL.

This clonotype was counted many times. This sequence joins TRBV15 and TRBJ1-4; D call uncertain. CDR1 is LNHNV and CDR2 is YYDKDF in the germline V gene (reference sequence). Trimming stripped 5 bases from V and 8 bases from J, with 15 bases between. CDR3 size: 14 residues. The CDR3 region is CATSRGGRGEKLFF. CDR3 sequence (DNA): TGTGCCACCAGCCGAGGAGGCCGCGGCGAAAAACTGTTTTTT.

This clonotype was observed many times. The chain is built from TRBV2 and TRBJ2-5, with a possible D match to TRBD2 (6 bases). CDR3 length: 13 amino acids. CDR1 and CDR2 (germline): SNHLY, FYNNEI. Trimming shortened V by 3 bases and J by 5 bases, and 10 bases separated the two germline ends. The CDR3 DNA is TGTGCCAGCAGTGAGACCGCGGGGGAGACCCAGTACTTC. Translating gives CASSETAGETQYF.

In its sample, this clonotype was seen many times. CDR3 residues: CASGTAPYEQYF. Here the CDR3 DNA reads TGTGCCAGCGGGACAGCCCCTTACGAGCAGTACTTC. The chain is built from TRBV28 and TRBJ2-7, with 7 bases identical to TRBD1. Germline lookup yields CDR1 MDHEN and CDR2 SYDVKM. After removal of 8 bases from V and 4 bases from J, the junction contained 5 bases not matched to a gene. CDR3 length: 12 amino acids. Drawing the rest from reference TRBV28 and TRBJ2-7, the complete variable domain is DVKVTQSSRYLVKRTGEKVFLECVQDMDHENMFWYRQDPGLGLRLIYFSYDVKMKEKGDIPEGYSVSREKKERFSLILESASTNQTSMYLCASGTAPYEQYFGPGTRLTVT.

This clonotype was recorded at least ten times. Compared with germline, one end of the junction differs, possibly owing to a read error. The CDR3 protein is CASRSGGPEILF. The CDR3 nucleotides read TGTGCCAGCAGATCCGGGGGGCCAGAGATTCTCTTC. The V and J genes are TRBV2 and TRBJ2-1; possibly TRBD2 for D (7 bases). Germline V gene lookup returns CDR1 SNHLY and CDR2 FYNNEI. The CDR3 is 12 residues long.

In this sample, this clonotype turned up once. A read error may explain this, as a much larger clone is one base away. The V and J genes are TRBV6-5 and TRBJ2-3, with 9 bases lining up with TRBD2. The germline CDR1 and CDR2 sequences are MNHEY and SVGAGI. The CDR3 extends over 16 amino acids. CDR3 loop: CASNYRGGAVADTQYF. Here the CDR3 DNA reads TGTGCCAGCAATTACCGCGGGGGGGCCGTGGCAGATACGCAGTATTTT.

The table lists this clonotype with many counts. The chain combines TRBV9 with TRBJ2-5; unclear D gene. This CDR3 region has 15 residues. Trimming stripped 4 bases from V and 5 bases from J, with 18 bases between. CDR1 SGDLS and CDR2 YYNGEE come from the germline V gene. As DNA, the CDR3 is TGTGCCAGCAGCCGACGACTGGTCCAAGGGGAGACCCAGTACTTC. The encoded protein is CASSRRLVQGETQYF.